A few counts support the clone carrying this T cell receptor (beta chain). Its antigen remains unidentified. The data were taken from a study of regulatory T cells in long-lasting Graves disease. Indicated time point: persistent/refractory GD, antithyroid drugs over 5 years with positive TRAb. Preparation of the TCR library used RNA extracted from PBMCs. An endocrinology department in Xi'an, China, recruited the patients. Whole-study results and caveats: Gene preferences differed: TRBV28, TRBJ1-2, TRBJ2-5 in persistent cases.

Construction of the TCR beta libraries employed iRepertoire HTBI primers in conjunction with Arm-PCR of CDR3 regions. In TCRdb, the multiplex PCR reads were re-called with MiXCR into one record per CDR3 protein. This table holds 420,000 or so distinct CDR3 sequences, around 22% found once. The germline V gene encodes CDR1 SGDLS and CDR2 YYNGEE. This CDR3 is 15 amino acids long. Unmatched junction bases numbered 3, after V lost 0 bases and J lost 0 bases. The sequences come from peripheral blood mononuclear cells (PBMCs), collected when the disease was refractory, from a patient treated with antithyroid drugs. The TCR was taken from a female donor with Graves disease. The genes are TRBV9 and TRBJ2-7, with 7 bases matching TRBD2. The CDR3 sequence is CASSVGAGSSYEQYF. DNA for the CDR3: TGTGCCAGCAGCGTAGGAGCGGGAAGCTCCTACGAGCAGTACTTC.